The 31 T cell receptor beta chains in this list originate from one sample, sequenced in a study of identical twins. TCRdb recomputed calls from the 5' RACE reads with MiXCR, one row per CDR3 protein. Altogether 450,000 or so distinct CDR3 sequences are present, 13% to 15% being singletons, with the ten largest covering roughly 0.5%. This sample also appeared in a second study, on yellow fever vaccine responses in identical twins.

Material: CD4+ T cells sorted from blood. These receptors all stem from a woman between 18 and 30 years old in good health.

This clonotype showed up just a few times. This chain links TRBV4-1 with TRBJ2-2; D gene uncertain. This CDR3 is built from 14 residues. Trimming stripped 0 bases from V and 0 bases from J, with 2 bases between. Germline V gene lookup returns CDR1 MGHRA and CDR2 YSYEKL. The CDR3 loop reads CASSQDANTGELFF. The CDR3 coding sequence is TGCGCCAGCAGCCAAGACGCGAACACCGGGGAGCTGTTTTTT.

This clonotype was counted ten times or more. The genes are TRBV5-6 and TRBJ2-3, with TRBD2 identical over 13 bases. The V segment lost 0 bases and the J segment 5 bases; nucleotides outside the gene matches: 6. Germline values: CDR1 SGHDT, CDR2 YYEEEE. CDR3 size: 17 residues. This CDR3 is CASSLAVTSGRQDTQYF. The DNA for the CDR3 is TGTGCCAGCAGCTTGGCAGTGACTAGCGGGAGGCAAGATACGCAGTATTTT. Using reference TRBV5-6 and TRBJ2-3 for the parts outside the CDR3, the full variable domain is DAGVTQSPTHLIKTRGQQVTLRCSPKSGHDTVSWYQQALGQGPQFIFQYYEEEERQRGNFPDRFSGHQFPNYSSELNVNALLLGDSALYLCASSLAVTSGRQDTQYFGPGTRLTVL.

The V gene is TRBV6-1, the J gene TRBJ2-7, with 9 bases matching TRBD1. Unmatched junction bases numbered 11, after V lost 7 bases and J lost 7 bases. In germline, CDR1 is MNHNS, CDR2 SASEGT. This CDR3 is 14 amino acids long. The CDR3 DNA sequence: TGTGCCAGCACCGAACAGGGGGCTCTGGGGGAGCAGTACTTC. Protein: CASTEQGALGEQYF.

The chain carries TRBV2 and TRBJ2-5; D ambiguous. In germline, CDR1 is SNHLY, CDR2 FYNNEI. Trimming pared 5 bases from V and 2 bases from J, leaving 9 bases between. The CDR3 has 13 amino acids. The CDR3 DNA sequence: TGTGCCAGCAGTTACAAAGTACAAGAGACCCAGTACTTC. Encoded protein: CASSYKVQETQYF.

The chain has TRBV15 and TRBJ2-7, with TRBD1 identical over 7 bases. The CDR3 runs to 14 residues. From germline, CDR1 is LNHNV and CDR2 YYDKDF (reference sequence). Unmatched junction bases numbered 2, after V lost 0 bases and J lost 3 bases. CDR3 coding DNA: TGTGCCACCAGCAGAGAAACAGGGGACTACGAGCAGTACTTC. Its protein is CATSRETGDYEQYF. Looking up the rest from reference TRBV15 and TRBJ2-7 gives the full variable domain: DAMVIQNPRYQVTQFGKPVTLSCSQTLNHNVMYWYQQKSSQAPKLLFHYYDKDFNNEADTPDNFQSRRPNTSFCFLDIRSPGLGDTAMYLCATSRETGDYEQYFGPGTRLTVT.

There are a few counts of this clonotype. This chain joins TRBV20-1 and TRBJ2-7; D is ambiguous. The germline V and J ends were trimmed by 1 base and 10 bases, with 8 bases remaining between them. The germline gives CDR1 DFQATT, CDR2 SNEGSKA (reference sequence). The CDR3 extends over 10 amino acids. The CDR3 DNA sequence: TGCAGTGCTAGAGTTCAGGACCAGTACTTC. It specifies CSARVQDQYF.

This clonotype was observed a few times. This rearrangement joins TRBV25-1 to TRBJ2-5; perhaps TRBD2 as D (5 bases). Per the germline V gene, CDR1 is MGHDK and CDR2 is SYGVNS. CDR3 size: 13 residues. Trimming shortened V by 3 bases and J by 5 bases, and 10 bases separated the two germline ends. The CDR3 nucleotides read TGTGCCAGCAGTGAGATGGGCGGGGAGACCCAGTACTTC. It yields the protein CASSEMGGETQYF.

This clonotype was observed a handful of times. The gene calls are TRBV7-9 and TRBJ2-1, with D hard to call. The V gene's germline CDR1 is SEHNR and CDR2 FQNEAQ (reference sequence). CDR3 length: 11 residues. V lost 2 bases to trimming and J lost 8 bases, with 4 bases between them. The CDR3 here is CASSLMHEQFF. CDR3 nucleotides: TGTGCCAGCAGCTTAATGCATGAGCAGTTCTTC.

This clonotype was found a few times. This chain uses TRBV20-1 with TRBJ2-5; 11 bases agree with TRBD2. The germline gives CDR1 DFQATT, CDR2 SNEGSKA (reference sequence). The CDR3 runs to 15 residues. V shed 0 bases and J 7 bases; nucleotides not matched to a gene: 7. In DNA, the CDR3 is TGCAGTGCTAGAGATCTTAGCGGGGGGGGAGGGACCCAGTACTTC. Translation: CSARDLSGGGGTQYF.

This chain joins TRBV10-3 and TRBJ2-3; 7 nucleotides match TRBD2. Germline CDR1 ENHRY, CDR2 SYGVKD. This CDR3 is 15 amino acids long. J gave up 0 bases and V 8 bases, and 8 bases lay outside the gene matches. CDR3 bases: TGTGCCATCTCTAGCGGAGCAGCTAGCACAGATACGCAGTATTTT. This encodes CAISSGAASTDTQYF.

This clonotype turned up a few times. This sequence joins TRBV7-6 and TRBJ2-5, with a tentative D call TRBD1 (6 bases). Germline V gives CDR1 SGHVS, CDR2 FNYEAQ. The CDR3 length is 18 residues. V gave up 1 base and J gave up 4 bases, with 22 bases separating them. The DNA for the CDR3 is TGTGCCAGCAGCTTAGGGGGGCGAGGGGGTCCTTTAATAGAGACCCAGTACTTC. Translated, it gives CASSLGGRGGPLIETQYF.

This chain links TRBV2 with TRBJ2-7, with 9 bases aligning to TRBD1. This CDR3 spans 13 amino acids. J gave up 6 bases and V 5 bases, and 5 bases lay outside the gene matches. The germline V gene has CDR1 SNHLY and CDR2 FYNNEI. The CDR3 is CASSWDRVREQYF. The CDR3 DNA reads as TGTGCCAGCAGTTGGGACAGGGTACGCGAGCAGTACTTC. The entire variable domain, with the rest obtained from reference TRBV2 and TRBJ2-7, is as follows: EPEVTQTPSHQVTQMGQEVILRCVPISNHLYFYWYRQILGQKVEFLVSFYNNEISEKSEIFDDQFSVERPDGSNFTLKIRSTKLEDSAMYFCASSWDRVREQYFGPGTRLTVT.

This clonotype turned up a few times. The rearrangement uses TRBV29-1 and TRBJ2-5; D may be TRBD2 (6 bases). CDR1 is SQVTM, CDR2 ANQGSEA, per germline. V lost 5 bases and J 1 base, leaving 14 bases between the germline ends. The length of the CDR3 is 14 residues. The CDR3 reads CSVLRVRGQETQYF. CDR3 coding DNA: TGCAGCGTTTTACGAGTGCGGGGCCAAGAGACCCAGTACTTC. The variable domain in full, completed from reference TRBV29-1 and TRBJ2-5, reads SAVISQKPSRDICQRGTSLTIQCQVDSQVTMMFWYRQQPGQSLTLIATANQGSEATYESGFVIDKFPISRPNLTFSTLTVSNMSPEDSSIYLCSVLRVRGQETQYFGPGTRLLVL.

The J gene is TRBJ2-7, the V gene TRBV5-1, with D maybe TRBD2 (5 bases). V lost 3 bases and J lost 3, with 19 bases in between. The CDR3 consists of 16 residues. Germline V gene sequence: CDR1 SGHRS, CDR2 YFSETQ. CDR3 DNA sequence: TGCGCCAGCAGCTCGTTGAGGGTCATCCACTTCTACGAGCAGTACTTC. Protein: CASSSLRVIHFYEQYF.

This chain connects TRBV11-2 to TRBJ1-4; 7 bases are a match to TRBD1. CDR3 length: 15 amino acids. The germline V gene encodes CDR1 SGHAT and CDR2 FQNNGV. J gave up 5 bases and V 5 bases, and 8 bases lay outside the gene matches. This chain's CDR3 is CASSPRGQPNEKLFF. CDR3 nucleotide sequence: TGTGCCAGCAGCCCCAGGGGACAGCCCAATGAAAAACTGTTTTTT.

There are a few counts of this clonotype. The CDR3 is CASMDRGNQPQHF. CDR3 coding DNA: TGTGCCAGCATGGACAGGGGCAATCAGCCCCAGCATTTT. The gene calls are TRBV6-1 and TRBJ1-5, with 8 bases fitting TRBD1. Germline assignment: CDR1 MNHNS and CDR2 SASEGT. V dropped 7 bases and J dropped 2; count of bases not matched to a gene: 1. The CDR3 runs to 13 residues.

This chain links TRBV29-1 with TRBJ2-1; 8 bases map to TRBD2. The CDR3 sequence is 13 residues long. Looked up from germline, CDR1 is SQVTM and CDR2 is ANQGSEA. V was clipped by 4 bases and J by 13 bases; unmatched bases: 12. Here the CDR3 reads CSVGLAGATPQFF. CDR3 bases: TGCAGCGTTGGTCTAGCGGGTGCTACCCCCCAGTTCTTC.

This clonotype has a handful of counts. The rearrangement links TRBV20-1 to TRBJ2-1, with 13 bases aligning to TRBD2. The V segment lost 5 bases and the J segment 2 bases; nucleotides outside the gene matches: 3. Germline values: CDR1 DFQATT, CDR2 SNEGSKA (reference sequence). This CDR3 region has 15 residues. The CDR3, as DNA: TGCAGTGCTGGGGGGACTAGCGGGACCTACAATGAGCAGTTCTTC. Residues: CSAGGTSGTYNEQFF.

The chain employs TRBV2 and TRBJ1-1; no reliable D call. The CDR3 covers 11 residues. Germline loops: CDR1 SNHLY, CDR2 FYNNEI. Deletions cut 8 bases from V and 8 bases from J, with 12 bases between. The CDR3 loop reads CASLRQHEAFF. The DNA of the CDR3 is TGTGCCAGCCTAAGACAACACGAAGCTTTCTTT.

There are many counts of this clonotype. The chain is built from TRBV20-1 and TRBJ1-5, with D perhaps TRBD1 (5 bases). The V end was cut by 2 bases, the J end by 11 bases, with 16 bases between. The CDR3 contains 13 residues. The germline V gene has CDR1 DFQATT and CDR2 SNEGSKA (reference sequence). CDR3 sequence reads: CSARLGGKATQHF. DNA for the CDR3: TGCAGTGCTAGATTGGGGGGAAAGGCGACCCAGCATTTT.

Only a few counts were recorded for this clonotype. The rearrangement links TRBV28 to TRBJ2-1; 9 bases are a match to TRBD2. Germline V gene lookup returns CDR1 MDHEN and CDR2 SYDVKM. The CDR3 sequence is 14 residues long. Unmatched junction bases numbered 8, after V lost 7 bases and J lost 7 bases. CDR3 protein: CASMGLAIANEQFF. DNA for the CDR3: TGTGCCAGCATGGGACTAGCAATCGCGAATGAGCAGTTCTTC.

The V call is TRBV20-1, the J call TRBJ2-7, with D hard to call. The CDR3 is 13 residues long. Germline loops: CDR1 DFQATT, CDR2 SNEGSKA (reference sequence). Trimming shortened V by 6 bases and J by 0 bases, and 12 bases separated the two germline ends. CDR3 bases: TGCAGTGCCCGAACCCCCCTCTCCTACGAGCAGTACTTC. Its protein is CSARTPLSYEQYF.

This clonotype turned up a few times. This sequence joins TRBV9 and TRBJ2-2; tentatively, D is TRBD2 (5 bases). Per the germline V gene, CDR1 is SGDLS and CDR2 is YYNGEE. This CDR3 region has 15 residues. V was clipped by 0 bases and J by 4 bases, with 10 bases between them. The chain's CDR3 is CASSVGGRGTGELFF. DNA of the CDR3: TGTGCCAGCAGCGTAGGCGGGCGCGGCACCGGGGAGCTGTTTTTT.

This clonotype occurred a few times. This chain connects TRBV3-1 to TRBJ2-7; D is undetermined. The V gene lost 1 base and the J gene lost 1 base, with 5 bases spanning the gap. Germline CDR1 reads LGHDT; CDR2 reads YNNKEL (reference sequence). There are 13 residues in the CDR3. This CDR3 is CASSQANSYEQYF. The DNA of the CDR3 is TGTGCCAGCAGCCAAGCAAATTCCTACGAGCAGTACTTC.

This clonotype was seen only a few times. The chain joins TRBV7-9 to TRBJ2-3; no clear D gene. V shed 5 bases and J shed 0 bases, with 15 bases lying between them. The CDR3 loop spans 16 amino acids. Germline CDR1 SEHNR, CDR2 FQNEAQ (reference sequence). The DNA of the CDR3 is TGTGCCAGCAGCCCCATCCCTTCTTGGAGCACAGATACGCAGTATTTT. This codes for CASSPIPSWSTDTQYF.

The chain is built from TRBV21-1 and TRBJ2-7; TRBD1, the table's D call, was not compared with the DNA. TRBV21-1 is a listed pseudogene. The CDR3 has 17 residues. The CDR3 is CASSKSSRDGGNYEQYF. CDR3 DNA sequence: TGTGCCAGCAGCAAATCATCCAGGGACGGGGGGAACTACGAGCAGTACTTC.

This sequence joins TRBV2 and TRBJ2-5; D not certain. Germline CDR1 SNHLY, CDR2 FYNNEI. There are 12 residues in the CDR3. The V end was cut by 5 bases, the J end by 6 bases, with 10 bases between. CDR3: CASSYSGKTQYF. Here the CDR3 DNA reads TGTGCCAGCAGTTACAGTGGCAAGACCCAGTACTTC.

A few counts support this clonotype. The chain carries TRBV10-3 and TRBJ1-4, with D hard to call. Germline CDR1 is ENHRY and CDR2 is SYGVKD. V dropped 10 bases and J dropped 6 bases, with 21 bases sitting between them. The CDR3 totals 15 residues. The CDR3 nucleotides are TGTGCCACCCGGAATCCTGGGAGACGGGATGAAAAACTGTTTTTT. Translation gives CATRNPGRRDEKLFF.

This clonotype was counted ten times or more. The chain recombines TRBV15 with TRBJ2-7, with TRBD1 matching 9 bases. This CDR3 region has 15 residues. Trimming took 3 bases from V and 4 from J; bases not matched to a gene: 7. From germline, CDR1 is LNHNV and CDR2 YYDKDF (reference sequence). In DNA, the CDR3 is TGTGCCACCAGCAGGGACCCGGGACAGGGTTACGAGCAGTACTTC. This encodes CATSRDPGQGYEQYF.

The chain employs TRBV6-1 and TRBJ2-3; D tentatively fits TRBD1 or TRBD2 (5 bases each). The V gene lost 7 bases and the J gene lost 3 bases, with 17 bases spanning the gap. Germline assignment: CDR1 MNHNS and CDR2 SASEGT. CDR3 length: 15 amino acids. CDR3 nucleotide sequence: TGTGCCAGCACCCCGGTCTCGGGGCGGACAGATACGCAGTATTTT. Protein product: CASTPVSGRTDTQYF.

This clonotype appeared a few times. CDR3 nucleotide sequence: TGTGCCAGCAGCGGGGGACAGCTCACCGGGGAGCTGTTTTTT. It encodes CASSGGQLTGELFF. This chain links TRBV5-5 with TRBJ2-2; 7 nucleotides align to TRBD1. The CDR3 extends over 14 amino acids. Per the germline V gene, CDR1 is SGHKS and CDR2 is YYEKEE (reference sequence). V lost 4 bases and J lost 4; bases outside the gene matches: 4. The full variable domain, its missing parts supplied by reference TRBV5-5 and TRBJ2-2, is DAGVTQSPTHLIKTRGQQVTLRCSPISGHKSVSWYQQVLGQGPQFIFQYYEKEERGRGNFPDRFSARQFPNYSSELNVNALLLGDSALYLCASSGGQLTGELFFGEGSRLTVL.